A single sample is the source of the 27 T cell receptor beta chains below, sequenced in a study of T cells in Graves' hyperthyroidism and ophthalmopathy. TCR beta CDR3 regions were amplified from RNA. First-round RT-PCR of the TCR CDR3 relied on the HTBI primer set. MiXCR was run by TCRdb on the multiplex PCR reads, yielding one entry per CDR3 protein. The sample shows some 550,000 distinct CDR3 sequences, about a fifth of them seen only once. The sample was blood. The receptors here all came from a man between 18 and 29 years old with Graves' hyperthyroidism.

This clonotype occurred many times. The V call is TRBV7-9, the J call TRBJ1-1, with a tentative D call TRBD1 (5 bases). Germline CDR1 reads SEHNR; CDR2 reads FQNEAQ (reference sequence). The germline V and J ends were trimmed by 1 base and 7 bases, with 13 bases remaining between them. The CDR3 sequence is 14 residues long. Written as DNA, the CDR3 is TGTGCCAGCAGCTTAGGGGCAGGGCGGATTGAAGCTTTCTTT. Its protein product is CASSLGAGRIEAFF.

The table lists this clonotype with many counts. The chain has TRBV29-1 and TRBJ1-1; D is unclear. Trimming shortened V by 1 base and J by 5 bases, and 11 bases separated the two germline ends. CDR1 and CDR2 (germline): SQVTM, ANQGSEA. The CDR3 has 13 residues. The DNA of the CDR3 is TGCAGCGTTGAAGGGTCTGGGGATACTGAAGCTTTCTTT. Residues: CSVEGSGDTEAFF. Using reference TRBV29-1 and TRBJ1-1 for the parts outside the CDR3, the full variable domain is SAVISQKPSRDICQRGTSLTIQCQVDSQVTMMFWYRQQPGQSLTLIATANQGSEATYESGFVIDKFPISRPNLTFSTLTVSNMSPEDSSIYLCSVEGSGDTEAFFGQGTRLTVV.

This clonotype was picked up a small number of times. The V and J genes are TRBV9 and TRBJ2-5, with TRBD1 identical over 7 bases. V gave up 3 bases and J gave up 2 bases; unmatched junction bases: 7. The CDR3 spans 15 residues. CDR1 and CDR2 from the germline V gene are SGDLS and YYNGEE. DNA of the CDR3: TGTGCCAGCAGCGATGGGACAGACCGACAAGAGACCCAGTACTTC. Translating it yields CASSDGTDRQETQYF.

The chain combines TRBV6-1 with TRBJ1-5; 9 positions match TRBD1. Per the germline V gene, CDR1 is MNHNS and CDR2 is SASEGT. Unmatched junction bases numbered 13, after V lost 7 bases and J lost 6 bases. The CDR3 has 16 amino acids. The CDR3 sequence is CASTSRDRDKSQPQHF. CDR3 nucleotide sequence: TGTGCCAGCACCTCCCGGGACAGGGATAAGAGTCAGCCCCAGCATTTT.

This clonotype has just a few counts. The V call is TRBV2, the J call TRBJ1-6; 9 bases are shared with TRBD1. Germline loops: CDR1 SNHLY, CDR2 FYNNEI. The CDR3 is 16 residues long. V shed 7 bases, J shed 10 bases, and the junction held 14 bases outside the gene matches. CDR3 protein: CASMTSGQGTHSPLHF. The CDR3 nucleotides read TGTGCCAGCATGACGTCGGGACAGGGAACACACTCACCCCTCCACTTT. The entire variable domain, with the rest obtained from reference TRBV2 and TRBJ1-6, is as follows: EPEVTQTPSHQVTQMGQEVILRCVPISNHLYFYWYRQILGQKVEFLVSFYNNEISEKSEIFDDQFSVERPDGSNFTLKIRSTKLEDSAMYFCASMTSGQGTHSPLHFGNGTRLTVT.

This clonotype was counted only a few times. J is TRBJ1-1 and V is TRBV14; the D is unclear. Trimming removed 4 bases from V and 0 bases from J, with 12 bases in between. The CDR3 extends over 15 amino acids. CDR1 is SGHDN and CDR2 is FVKESK in the germline V gene. The DNA for the CDR3 is TGTGCCAGCAGCCCCTTTTGGACCATGAACACTGAAGCTTTCTTT. Protein sequence: CASSPFWTMNTEAFF.

This clonotype has a count of ten or more. The J gene is TRBJ2-7, the V gene TRBV19, with D maybe TRBD2 (6 bases). The CDR3 runs to 12 residues. V was clipped by 10 bases and J by 2 bases, with 12 bases between them. Germline-derived CDR1 and CDR2 are LNHDA and SQIVND (reference sequence). CDR3 DNA sequence: TGTGCCACTCGGGACTTGGCCTACGAGCAGTACTTC. Translated, it gives CATRDLAYEQYF.

This clonotype was counted ten times or more. The chain has TRBV6-5 and TRBJ2-7; no definite D call. The V end was cut by 0 bases, the J end by 5 bases, with 8 bases between. The CDR3 is 13 residues long. The germline V gene encodes CDR1 MNHEY and CDR2 SVGAGI. The DNA of the CDR3 is TGTGCCAGCAGTTACTCCCGTACCAACGAGCAGTACTTC. Protein product: CASSYSRTNEQYF.

This chain connects TRBV11-2 to TRBJ1-6, with D unclear. V was cut by 6 bases and J by 16 bases, with 19 bases left in between. The V gene's germline CDR1 is SGHAT and CDR2 FQNNGV. The CDR3 runs to 13 residues. The CDR3 spells CASSSIRSYVLHF. The CDR3 DNA reads TGTGCCAGCAGTTCCATCCGGAGCTATGTACTCCACTTT.

In regard to this clonotype: At one of its ends the junction is not consistent with the germline gene, which may arise from a read error. The chain links TRBV28 to TRBJ2-7; D call uncertain. Germline V gene sequence: CDR1 MDHEN, CDR2 SYDVKM. The CDR3 loop spans 16 amino acids. CDR3 coding DNA: TGCGCCAGCAGCCAAGATTATAACGCGTTAACCTACGAGCAGTACTTC. Translated, it gives CASSQDYNALTYEQYF. The complete variable domain, with remaining parts taken from reference TRBV28 and TRBJ2-7, reads DVKVTQSSRYLVKRTGEKVFLECVQDMDHENMFWYRQDPGLGLRLIYFSYDVKMKEKGDIPEGYSVSREKKERFSLILESASTNQTSMYLCASSQDYNALTYEQYFGPGTRLTVT.

This clonotype was counted at least ten times. One junction end disagrees with the germline gene, perhaps due to a read error. The rearrangement joins TRBV6-1 to TRBJ1-5, with TRBD1 as a possible D gene (5 bases). The CDR3 consists of 14 residues. Germline CDR1 reads MNHNS; CDR2 reads SASEGT. The CDR3 DNA reads TGTGCCAGCAGTCAAGCAGGGTTTCATCAGCCCCAGCATTTT. Its translation: CASSQAGFHQPQHF.

There are a few counts of this clonotype. The V gene is TRBV6-1, the J gene TRBJ1-2, with no clear D. There are 11 residues in the CDR3. The germline gives CDR1 MNHNS, CDR2 SASEGT. V was trimmed by 7 bases and J by 8 bases, leaving 11 bases between them. The CDR3 bases are TGTGCCAGCATGGATCTCCTCGGCTACACCTTC. Translated, it gives CASMDLLGYTF.

The CDR3 DNA sequence: TGCGCCAGCAGCCAAGATACAGGACAGATGAACACTGAAGCTTTCTTT. Amino acids: CASSQDTGQMNTEAFF. The chain couples TRBV4-1 to TRBJ1-1; tentative D call: TRBD1 (6 bases). The CDR3 loop spans 16 amino acids. Trimming removed 0 bases at V and 0 bases at J, with 11 bases between. Germline V gene data show CDR1 as MGHRA and CDR2 as YSYEKL.

This clonotype was seen a few times. The V call is TRBV5-1, the J call TRBJ2-7; TRBD2 matches 11 bases. There are 15 residues in the CDR3. Germline CDR1 and CDR2: SGHRS and YFSETQ. V shed 5 bases, J shed 6 bases, and the junction held 10 bases outside the gene matches. CDR3 residues: CASRPPGLAEGEQYF. The CDR3 DNA is TGCGCCAGCAGACCACCGGGACTAGCGGAAGGCGAGCAGTACTTC.

There are many counts of this clonotype. The J gene is TRBJ2-7, the V gene TRBV6-5; D is uncertain. Germline assignment: CDR1 MNHEY and CDR2 SVGAGI. Trimming pared 10 bases from V and 7 bases from J, leaving 20 bases between. This CDR3 is built from 13 residues. As DNA, the CDR3 is TGTGCCATAACGGAATCCCCCCACTTGGAGCAGTACTTC. This gives the protein CAITESPHLEQYF.

This sequence joins TRBV19 and TRBJ1-3, with D unclear. This CDR3 contains 14 residues. Germline V gene data show CDR1 as LNHDA and CDR2 as SQIVND (reference sequence). Trimming pared 2 bases from V and 0 bases from J, leaving 5 bases between. CDR3 in DNA: TGTGCCAGTAGTATACTGAGCTCTGGAAACACCATATATTTT. It yields the protein CASSILSSGNTIYF.

This clonotype has a count of ten or more. The genes are TRBV6-1 and TRBJ1-2; D is ambiguous. V was trimmed by 10 bases and J by 0 bases, leaving 12 bases between them. Germline CDR1 MNHNS, CDR2 SASEGT. The CDR3 runs to 13 residues. The CDR3: CATRAAANYGYTF. CDR3 sequence (DNA): TGTGCCACCCGGGCGGCAGCTAACTATGGCTACACCTTC.

Ten or more counts support this clonotype. This chain links TRBV5-6 with TRBJ1-1; D not certain. Trimming took 5 bases from V and 1 from J, leaving 9 bases between them. There are 13 residues in the CDR3. Germline V gene sequence: CDR1 SGHDT, CDR2 YYEEEE. The CDR3 sequence: CASSSVGNTEAFF. The CDR3 DNA is TGTGCCAGCAGTTCGGTGGGGAACACTGAAGCTTTCTTT. The variable domain in full, completed from reference TRBV5-6 and TRBJ1-1, reads DAGVTQSPTHLIKTRGQQVTLRCSPKSGHDTVSWYQQALGQGPQFIFQYYEEEERQRGNFPDRFSGHQFPNYSSELNVNALLLGDSALYLCASSSVGNTEAFFGQGTRLTVV.

This clonotype was counted at least ten times. The J gene is TRBJ2-7, the V gene TRBV10-3; TRBD2 might be the D (6 bases). The V and J ends lost 4 bases and 9 bases respectively, with 13 bases between them. CDR3 size: 12 residues. Per germline, CDR1 ENHRY and CDR2 SYGVKD. The CDR3 nucleotides are TGTGCCATCAGTGCTTCGGGAGCGATGCAGTACTTC. It encodes CAISASGAMQYF.

Concerning this clonotype: Because the CDR3 is missing its conserved closing phenylalanine or tryptophan, this is likely a read error. V gene TRBV28 combines with J gene TRBJ1-1; D call uncertain. CDR3 length: 15 residues. V lost 5 bases to trimming and J lost 4 bases, with 17 bases between them. Germline values: CDR1 MDHEN, CDR2 SYDVKM. The CDR3 loop reads CASSPSLGGITEAFY. The DNA of the CDR3 is TGTGCCAGCAGTCCCTCCCTAGGCGGGATCACTGAAGCTTTCTAT.

To note about this clonotype: A far larger clone is one nucleotide away, so this likely arose from a read error. V gene TRBV3-1 combines with J gene TRBJ2-5; D possibly matches TRBD1 or TRBD2 (5 bases each). The CDR3 spans 11 residues. From germline, CDR1 is LGHDT and CDR2 YNNKEL (reference sequence). The CDR3 nucleotides read TGTGCCAGCAGCCAGGGGGAGAACCAGTACTTC. It encodes CASSQGENQYF.

This clonotype was detected only a few times. V usage is TRBV12-3 or TRBV12-4 and J usage is TRBJ2-5, with 9 bases aligning to TRBD2. This CDR3 has 15 residues. J lost 2 bases, V lost 3 bases, and 4 bases had no gene match. The DNA for the CDR3 is TGTGCCAGCAGTTTGTCTAGCGGGACGCAAGAGACCCAGTACTTC. Encoded protein: CASSLSSGTQETQYF.

This clonotype was detected ten times or more. This chain connects TRBV11-1 to TRBJ2-5, with 8 bases identical to TRBD1. The CDR3 runs to 18 residues. Looked up from germline, CDR1 is SGHAT and CDR2 is FQDESV (reference sequence). The V gene end was trimmed by 2 bases and the J gene end by 4 bases; junction bases not matched to a gene: 15. The CDR3 region is CASSLRSAGGEKRETQYF. For the CDR3, the DNA is TGTGCCAGCAGCTTAAGGTCTGCAGGGGGCGAAAAACGAGAGACCCAGTACTTC. The entire variable domain, with the rest obtained from reference TRBV11-1 and TRBJ2-5, is as follows: EAEVAQSPRYKITEKSQAVAFWCDPISGHATLYWYRQILGQGPELLVQFQDESVVDDSQLPKDRFSAERLKGVDSTLKIQPAELGDSAMYLCASSLRSAGGEKRETQYFGPGTRLLVL.

This chain joins TRBV19 and TRBJ1-5, with D possibly being TRBD1 (6 bases). This CDR3 is 12 amino acids long. Trimming took 1 base from V and 13 from J, leaving 11 bases between them. Germline V gene lookup returns CDR1 LNHDA and CDR2 SQIVND (reference sequence). Here the CDR3 DNA reads TGTGCCAGTAGTATAGTGGACAGTCTACAGCATTTT. This encodes CASSIVDSLQHF.

There are a few counts of this clonotype. One junction end does not reproduce the germline sequence, and a read error may be involved. The rearrangement links TRBV12-3 or TRBV12-4 to TRBJ2-5, with 9 bases lining up with TRBD2. The length of the CDR3 is 13 residues. This chain's CDR3 is CASRLAGEVTQYF. The CDR3 region has the DNA TGTGCCAGCAGGTTAGCGGGAGAGGTGACCCAGTACTTC.

This clonotype was counted many times. This chain connects TRBV11-2 to TRBJ1-2, with D possibly being TRBD1 (5 bases). The CDR3 contains 13 residues. V was pared by 4 bases and J by 4 bases, with 10 bases between. CDR1 and CDR2 from the germline V gene are SGHAT and FQNNGV. The DNA of the CDR3 is TGTGCCAGCAGCTGGGGGGACCTCTATGGCTACACCTTC. Residues: CASSWGDLYGYTF.

The chain combines TRBV30 with TRBJ2-3; 9 nucleotides agree with TRBD1. The length of the CDR3 is 15 residues. The junction had 6 bases not matched to a gene; V was cut back by 3 bases and J by 2 bases. Germline CDR1 reads GTSNPN; CDR2 reads SVGIG (reference sequence). CDR3 bases: TGTGCCTGGAGCCCAGGGGACAGGGACACAGATACGCAGTATTTT. Translated, it gives CAWSPGDRDTDTQYF.